Listed below are T cell receptor beta chains from one sample, sequenced in a study of Tregs in tolerant kidney transplant recipients. The protocol was immunoSEQ multiplex PCR, while the TCRdb copy is restricted to in-frame clones and leaves out a portion. The data show around 70,000 clones, around 90% seen once. This sample comprised CD8+ T cells from blood, obtained before the transplant. Source of these receptors: a human donor who received a combined kidney and bone marrow transplant. CDR3s include the opening cysteine and the closing phenylalanine or tryptophan. D genes are given only for firm matches. Clone size is shown for a subset of rows, as once, few, many or a class of expanded clone.

D	size	length	V	J	CDR3	DNA
TRBD2	NA	16	TRBV9	TRBJ2-5	CASSVGLAAYQETQYF	TGTGCCAGCAGCGTGGGACTAGCGGCGTACCAAGAGACCCAGTACTTC
TRBD1	NA	15	TRBV4-1	TRBJ1-3	CASSPDRGTGNTIYF	TGCGCCAGCAGCCCGGACAGGGGAACTGGAAACACCATATATTTT
NA	NA	14	TRBV11-2	TRBJ2-3	CASSLVGGTDTQYF	TGTGCCAGCAGCTTAGTAGGCGGGACAGATACGCAGTATTTT
TRBD1	NA	15	TRBV6-6	TRBJ2-7	CASSYSTGGTYEQYF	TGTGCCAGCAGTTACTCAACAGGGGGCACCTACGAGCAGTACTTC
NA	NA	14	TRBV5-1	TRBJ2-7	CASSPDSPIYEQYF	TGCGCCAGCAGCCCTGACAGTCCCATCTACGAGCAGTACTTC
TRBD1	NA	11	TRBV29-1	TRBJ1-1	CSAGQGPEAFF	TGCAGCGCCGGACAGGGCCCTGAAGCTTTCTTT
TRBD2	NA	15	TRBV28	TRBJ2-1	CASSLQRGGFSEQFF	TGTGCCAGCAGTTTGCAGCGGGGGGGGTTCTCTGAGCAGTTCTTC
NA	NA	14	TRBV4-1	TRBJ2-3	CASSLIADTDTQYF	TGCGCCAGCAGCCTAATAGCCGACACAGATACGCAGTATTTT
NA	once	14	TRBV30	TRBJ1-5	CAWSVEGWGQPQHF	TGTGCCTGGAGTGTAGAGGGCTGGGGTCAGCCCCAGCATTTT
TRBD2	once	16	TRBV7-8	TRBJ2-1	CASSPRTSGAYNEQFF	TGTGCCAGCAGCCCTCGGACTAGCGGTGCCTACAATGAGCAGTTCTTC
NA	NA	15	TRBV5-4	TRBJ1-2	CASSFWKPRFYGYTF	TGTGCCAGCAGCTTCTGGAAACCCAGGTTCTATGGCTACACCTTC
TRBD2	NA	17	TRBV9	TRBJ2-7	CASSVDGGTSGLYEQYF	TGTGCCAGCAGCGTAGACGGGGGGACTAGCGGATTGTACGAGCAGTACTTC
TRBD1	NA	19	TRBV9	TRBJ1-2	CASSSTPPTGTGDNYGYTF	TGTGCCAGCAGCTCAACCCCCCCCACCGGGACAGGGGATAACTATGGCTACACCTTC
TRBD1	NA	14	TRBV7-3	TRBJ2-7	CASSLSQGAYEQYF	TGTGCCAGCAGCTTGTCTCAGGGGGCGTACGAGCAGTACTTC
NA	NA	14	TRBV28	TRBJ2-2	CASTRDFRTGELFF	TGTGCCAGCACCCGGGACTTCCGCACCGGGGAGCTGTTTTTT
NA	NA	16	TRBV7-9	TRBJ2-3	CASSTRGGASTDTQYF	TGTGCCAGCAGCACCAGAGGGGGGGCCAGCACAGATACGCAGTATTTT
TRBD2	NA	15	TRBV15	TRBJ2-2	CATSSHGGVAGELFF	TGTGCCACCAGCAGCCATGGGGGGGTGGCCGGGGAGCTGTTTTTT
NA	once	15	TRBV9	TRBJ1-4	CASSPSGDVSEKLFF	TGTGCCAGCAGCCCCTCAGGGGACGTAAGTGAAAAACTGTTTTTT
NA	NA	13	TRBV19	TRBJ2-3	CASSIGNTDTQYF	TGTGCCAGTAGTATCGGGAACACAGATACGCAGTATTTT
NA	once	16	TRBV28	TRBJ2-6	CASSSRQGFGANVLTF	TGTGCCAGCAGTTCCCGTCAGGGATTTGGGGCCAACGTCCTGACTTTC
NA	NA	15	TRBV9	TRBJ2-5	CASSVEGAAQETQYF	TGTGCCAGCAGCGTAGAAGGGGCAGCTCAAGAGACCCAGTACTTC
TRBD1	once	16	TRBV7-2	TRBJ1-5	CASSLEEGADNQPQHF	TGTGCCAGCAGCTTAGAAGAGGGGGCGGATAATCAGCCCCAGCATTTT
NA	NA	16	TRBV21-1	TRBJ2-1	CASSKQGTGDDNEQFF	TGTGCCAGCAGCAAACAAGGGACAGGAGATGACAATGAGCAGTTCTTC
NA	few	14	TRBV10-3	TRBJ1-6	CAISGTGWGSPLHF	TGTGCCATCAGTGGAACAGGGTGGGGATCACCCCTCCACTTT
NA	NA	16	TRBV7-8	TRBJ2-5	CASSGAQGHFQETQYF	TGTGCCAGCAGCGGGGCCCAGGGACACTTTCAAGAGACCCAGTACTTC
NA	NA	12	TRBV6-5	TRBJ2-7	CASSGLGYEQYF	TGTGCCAGCTCGGGTCTCGGCTACGAGCAGTACTTC
NA	NA	15	TRBV6-5	TRBJ1-1	CASSYSGHPNTEAFF	TGTGCCAGCAGTTACTCGGGACATCCAAACACTGAAGCTTTCTTT
TRBD1	few	12	TRBV6-5	TRBJ2-7	CASRDRVYEQYF	TGTGCCAGCAGGGACAGGGTTTACGAGCAGTACTTC
NA	NA	13	TRBV13	TRBJ2-7	CASSLGRYYEQYF	TGTGCCAGCAGCTTAGGGCGGTACTACGAGCAGTACTTC
TRBD2	NA	15	TRBV6-6	TRBJ2-7	CASRLSGGLSYEQYF	TGTGCCAGCAGGCTCAGCGGGGGCCTCTCCTACGAGCAGTACTTC
NA	NA	15	TRBV27	TRBJ2-5	CASSLQGLYQETQYF	TGTGCCAGCAGTTTGCAGGGGCTGTACCAAGAGACCCAGTACTTC
NA	NA	14	TRBV9	TRBJ2-2	CASSVVMNTGELFF	TGTGCCAGCAGCGTAGTAATGAACACCGGGGAGCTGTTTTTT
TRBD2	NA	18	TRBV7-2	TRBJ2-1	CASSLYGLAGGRGNEQFF	TGTGCCAGCAGCTTATACGGCCTAGCGGGAGGAAGAGGGAATGAGCAGTTCTTC
TRBD1	NA	15	TRBV28	TRBJ2-7	CASTPSLGTGYEQYF	TGTGCCAGCACCCCATCTTTAGGGACAGGGTACGAGCAGTACTTC
TRBD1	NA	14	TRBV5-6	TRBJ1-4	CASSFGTENEKLFF	TGTGCCAGCAGCTTCGGGACAGAAAATGAAAAACTGTTTTTT
NA	NA	14	TRBV5-4	TRBJ1-6	CASSRRQINSPLHF	TGTGCCAGCAGCCGTCGACAAATTAATTCACCCCTCCACTTT
NA	NA	16	TRBV19	TRBJ2-3	CASSISTRLGTDTQYF	TGTGCCAGTAGTATATCTACTAGATTGGGCACAGATACGCAGTATTTT
TRBD1	NA	13	TRBV27	TRBJ2-3	CASAYQGADTQYF	TGTGCCAGCGCCTACCAGGGGGCAGATACGCAGTATTTT
NA	NA	13	TRBV7-3	TRBJ2-3	CASSRNGADTQYF	TGTGCCAGCAGCCGGAACGGGGCAGATACGCAGTATTTT
TRBD1	NA	14	TRBV15	TRBJ2-1	CATSLSRGLDEQFF	TGTGCCACCAGCCTCTCCAGGGGGCTCGATGAGCAGTTCTTC
TRBD2	NA	18	TRBV5-4	TRBJ2-3	CASSLGWASGGRADTQYF	TGTGCCAGCAGCTTGGGGTGGGCTAGCGGGGGGCGGGCAGATACGCAGTATTTT
NA	NA	14	TRBV27	TRBJ2-7	CASSLGSAAYEQYF	TGTGCCAGCAGTTTAGGATCCGCGGCCTACGAGCAGTACTTC
TRBD1	NA	14	TRBV6-5	TRBJ2-1	CASSYDRGDNEQFF	TGTGCCAGCAGCTACGACAGGGGAGACAATGAGCAGTTCTTC
TRBD1	NA	15	TRBV7-9	TRBJ2-7	CASSSGTGALYEQYF	TGTGCCAGCAGCTCCGGGACAGGGGCGCTCTACGAGCAGTACTTC
TRBD1	once	16	TRBV7-9	TRBJ1-4	CASSFEPGQGDEKLFF	TGTGCCAGCTCGTTTGAACCGGGACAGGGGGATGAAAAACTGTTTTTT
NA	once	15	TRBV21-1	TRBJ2-4	CASTLLVRAKNIQYF	TGTGCCAGCACCCTTTTAGTACGGGCCAAAAACATTCAGTACTTC
NA	once	10	TRBV20-1	TRBJ1-1	CSAPQGPAFF	TGCAGTGCCCCACAGGGTCCGGCTTTCTTT
TRBD1	NA	17	TRBV28	TRBJ2-7	CASSLDRVVSSGYEQYF	TGTGCCAGCAGTTTAGACAGGGTTGTCTCCTCCGGGTACGAGCAGTACTTC
TRBD2	NA	18	TRBV7-3	TRBJ2-1	CASSLISVAGGTDNEQFF	TGTGCCAGCAGCTTAATCTCGGTAGCGGGAGGAACCGACAATGAGCAGTTCTTC
TRBD2	few	16	TRBV4-1	TRBJ2-1	CASSQDAGGSGNEQFF	TGCGCCAGCAGCCAAGATGCGGGCGGGAGTGGGAATGAGCAGTTCTTC
NA	NA	15	TRBV11-3	TRBJ2-7	CASSLEVRGAYEQYF	TGTGCCAGCAGCTTAGAGGTCAGGGGAGCCTACGAGCAGTACTTC